The rows below give T cell receptor beta chains drawn from one sample of a study of T cell responses to AZD1222 COVID-19 vaccine. Sequencing used immunoSEQ multiplex PCR; TCRdb keeps in-frame clones, though not all of them. The data show under 200,000 clones, 94% seen once. The source material was peripheral blood, sampled on day 0 of AZD1222 vaccination. These receptors originate from an adult in good health. Each CDR3 is given with its conserved first and last residue. D genes are given only for firm matches. The size of a clone is reported for some rows only, either as once, few or many, or as a class for expanded clones.

TGTGCCAGCAGTTCCCGGATCGGCATGAGCAATCAGCCCCAGCATTTT CASSSRIGMSNQPQHF TRBV6-5 . TRBJ1-5 .
TGCGCCAGCAGCCTTAGACAGGGGCAAAACATTCAGTACTTC CASSLRQGQNIQYF TRBV5-1 TRBD1 TRBJ2-4 .
TGTGCCAGCAGCTTCTCCATCCCTGACGAGCAGTACTTC CASSFSIPDEQYF TRBV11-2 . TRBJ2-7 .
TGTGCTAGTGGTTACGACCCAGGGTTCCAGGGCTACACCTTC CASGYDPGFQGYTF TRBV12-5 . TRBJ1-2 .
TGTGCCAGCAGTGACACCGGGTCTGGGGCCAACGTCCTGACTTTC CASSDTGSGANVLTF TRBV6-4 . TRBJ2-6 .
TGTGCCAGCAGTTACGGGGTCTCATCCTACGAGCAGTACTTC CASSYGVSSYEQYF TRBV6-5 . TRBJ2-7 .
TGTGCCAGCAGCGGGATAACCTCACAAGCTTTCTTT CASSGITSQAFF TRBV9 . TRBJ1-1 .
TGTGCCAGCGCTTTACAGAGGAACACTGAAGCTTTCTTT CASALQRNTEAFF TRBV27 . TRBJ1-1 once
TGCGCCAGCAGCCAAGATCCCGCAAATCAGCCCCAGCATTTT CASSQDPANQPQHF TRBV4-1 . TRBJ1-5 .
TGTGCCAGCAGCCCCCCCGGGGGCACCATATATTTT CASSPPGGTIYF TRBV5-4 . TRBJ1-3 .